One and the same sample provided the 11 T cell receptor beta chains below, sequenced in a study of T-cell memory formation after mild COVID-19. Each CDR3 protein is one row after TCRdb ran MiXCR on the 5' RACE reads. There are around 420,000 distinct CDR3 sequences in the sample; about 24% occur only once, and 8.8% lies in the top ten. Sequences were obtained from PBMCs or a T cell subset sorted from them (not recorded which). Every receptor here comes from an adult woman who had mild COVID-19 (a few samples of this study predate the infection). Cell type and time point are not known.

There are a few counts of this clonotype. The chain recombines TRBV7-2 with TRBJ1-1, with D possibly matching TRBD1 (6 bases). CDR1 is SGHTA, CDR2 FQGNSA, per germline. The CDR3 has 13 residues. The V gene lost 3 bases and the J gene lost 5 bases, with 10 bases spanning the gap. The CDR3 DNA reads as TGTGCCAGCAGCTTGGACAGTCGGACTGAAGCTTTCTTT. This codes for CASSLDSRTEAFF.

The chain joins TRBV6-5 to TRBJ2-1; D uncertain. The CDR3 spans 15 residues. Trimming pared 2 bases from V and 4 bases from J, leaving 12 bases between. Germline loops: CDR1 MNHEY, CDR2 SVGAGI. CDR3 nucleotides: TGTGCCAGCAGTTACGGACGGGTCAGGTACAATGAGCAGTTCTTC. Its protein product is CASSYGRVRYNEQFF.

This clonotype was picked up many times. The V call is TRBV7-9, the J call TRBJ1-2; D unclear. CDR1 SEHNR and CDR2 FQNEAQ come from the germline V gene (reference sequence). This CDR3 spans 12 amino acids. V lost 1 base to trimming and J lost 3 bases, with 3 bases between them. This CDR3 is CASSLGHYGYTF. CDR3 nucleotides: TGTGCCAGCAGCTTAGGACACTATGGCTACACCTTC.

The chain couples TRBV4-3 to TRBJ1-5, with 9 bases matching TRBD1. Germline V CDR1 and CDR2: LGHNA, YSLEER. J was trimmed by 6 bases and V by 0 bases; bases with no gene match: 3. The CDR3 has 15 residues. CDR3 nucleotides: TGCGCCAGCAGCCAAGATGGGACAGGGTCTCAGCCCCAGCATTTT. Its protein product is CASSQDGTGSQPQHF.

DNA for the CDR3: TGCGCCAGCAGCCAGGGACTTGCGAGCTCCTACGAGCAGTACTTC. Amino acids: CASSQGLASSYEQYF. The genes are TRBV4-1 and TRBJ2-7, with D maybe TRBD2 (6 bases). The length of the CDR3 is 15 residues. V lost 3 bases and J lost 0, with 12 bases in between. Germline V gene sequence: CDR1 MGHRA, CDR2 YSYEKL.

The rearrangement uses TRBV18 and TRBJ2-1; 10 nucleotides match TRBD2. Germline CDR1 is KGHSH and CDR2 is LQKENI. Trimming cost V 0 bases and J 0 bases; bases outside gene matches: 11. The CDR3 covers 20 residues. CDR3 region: CASSPPRREASGSSYNEQFF. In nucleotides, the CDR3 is TGTGCCAGCTCACCACCCCGACGTGAGGCTAGCGGGAGCTCCTACAATGAGCAGTTCTTC.

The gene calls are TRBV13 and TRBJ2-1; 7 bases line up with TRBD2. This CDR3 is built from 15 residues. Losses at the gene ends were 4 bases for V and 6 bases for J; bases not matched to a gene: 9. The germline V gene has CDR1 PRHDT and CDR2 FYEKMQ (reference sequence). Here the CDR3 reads CASSSLGGRANEQFF. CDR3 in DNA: TGTGCCAGCAGCTCGCTTGGGGGGAGGGCCAATGAGCAGTTCTTC. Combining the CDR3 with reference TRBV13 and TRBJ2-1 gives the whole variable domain AAGVIQSPRHLIKEKRETATLKCYPIPRHDTVYWYQQGPGQDPQFLISFYEKMQSDKGSIPDRFSAQQFSDYHSELNMSSLELGDSALYFCASSSLGGRANEQFFGPGTRLTVL.

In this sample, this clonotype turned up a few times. The CDR3 DNA reads as TGTGCCAGCAGCTCGACAGGGTTGGTCACAGATACGCAGTATTTT. Translation gives CASSSTGLVTDTQYF. The chain recombines TRBV7-2 with TRBJ2-3; 7 nucleotides agree with TRBD1. Germline-derived CDR1 and CDR2 are SGHTA and FQGNSA. The CDR3 covers 15 residues. With 4 bases clipped from V and 2 bases from J, the junction kept 6 bases outside the gene matches. Full variable domain (outside the CDR3, taken from reference TRBV7-2 and TRBJ2-3): GAGVSQSPSNKVTEKGKDVELRCDPISGHTALYWYRQSLGQGLEFLIYFQGNSAPDKSGLPSDRFSAERTGGSVSTLTIQRTQQEDSAVYLCASSSTGLVTDTQYFGPGTRLTVL.

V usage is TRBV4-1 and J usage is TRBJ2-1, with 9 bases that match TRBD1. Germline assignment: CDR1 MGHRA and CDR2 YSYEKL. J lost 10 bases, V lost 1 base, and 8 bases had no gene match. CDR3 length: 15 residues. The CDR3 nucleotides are TGCGCCAGCAGCCAAGTACAGGGGGCGCGAGGAGAGCAGTTCTTC. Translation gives CASSQVQGARGEQFF.

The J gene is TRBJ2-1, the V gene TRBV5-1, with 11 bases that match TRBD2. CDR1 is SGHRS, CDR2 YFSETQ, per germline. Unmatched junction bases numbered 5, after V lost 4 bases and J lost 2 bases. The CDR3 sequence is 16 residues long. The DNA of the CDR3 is TGCGCCAGCAGCGGCGGGACTAGCGGCACCTACAATGAGCAGTTCTTC. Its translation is CASSGGTSGTYNEQFF.

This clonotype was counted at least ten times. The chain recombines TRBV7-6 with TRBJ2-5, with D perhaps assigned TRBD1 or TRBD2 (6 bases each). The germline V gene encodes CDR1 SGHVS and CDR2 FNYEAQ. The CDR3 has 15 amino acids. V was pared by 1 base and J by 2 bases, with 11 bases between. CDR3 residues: CASSLEAGTQETQYF. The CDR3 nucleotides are TGTGCCAGCAGCTTAGAGGCGGGGACACAAGAGACCCAGTACTTC.